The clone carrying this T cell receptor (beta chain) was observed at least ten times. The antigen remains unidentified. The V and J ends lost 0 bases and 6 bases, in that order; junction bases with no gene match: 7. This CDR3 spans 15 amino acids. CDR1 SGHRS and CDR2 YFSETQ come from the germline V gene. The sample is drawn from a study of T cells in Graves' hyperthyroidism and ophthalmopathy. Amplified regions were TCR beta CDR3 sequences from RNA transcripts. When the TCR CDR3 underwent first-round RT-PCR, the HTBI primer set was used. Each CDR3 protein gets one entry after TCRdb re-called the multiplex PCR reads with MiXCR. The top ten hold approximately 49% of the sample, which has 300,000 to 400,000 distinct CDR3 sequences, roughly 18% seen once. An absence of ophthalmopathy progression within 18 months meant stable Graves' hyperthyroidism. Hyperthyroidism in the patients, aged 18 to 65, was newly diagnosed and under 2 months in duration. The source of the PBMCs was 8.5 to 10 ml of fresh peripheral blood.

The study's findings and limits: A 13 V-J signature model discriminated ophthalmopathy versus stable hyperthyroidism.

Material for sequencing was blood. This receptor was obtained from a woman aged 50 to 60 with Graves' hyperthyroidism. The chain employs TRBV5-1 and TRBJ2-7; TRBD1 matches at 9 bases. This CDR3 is CASSLEQGADREQYF. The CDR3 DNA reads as TGCGCCAGCAGCTTGGAACAGGGGGCGGACCGCGAGCAGTACTTC.